Listed below are T cell receptor beta chains from one sample, sequenced in a study of T-cell reconstitution after alpha-beta-depleted transplantation in children. One entry per CDR3 protein, called by TCRdb with MiXCR from the PCR reads. This table has 90,000 to 130,000 distinct CDR3 sequences, about 6% appearing once. Sequenced here: PBMCs, mostly from graft donor cells, sampled 360 days after TCRalphabeta/CD19-depleted stem cell transplant. The receptors shown here come from a male patient aged 2 to 9 who had a stem cell transplant for acute lymphoblastic leukemia, so the T cells may come from the graft donor. Each CDR3 is given with its conserved first and last residue. The D gene is left open where the match is weak. The size field is filled for only some rows; it gives once, few, many or a size class.

cdr3_aa cdr3_nt d_call j_call v_call clone_size
CASSGWTPRRNQPQHF TGTGCCAGCAGTGGGTGGACACCGCGGCGCAATCAGCCCCAGCATTTT - TRBJ1-5 TRBV6-1 many
CASSAPRDRYTDTQYF TGTGCCAGCAGCGCCCCCCGAGACAGGTACACAGATACGCAGTATTTT - TRBJ2-3 TRBV13 many
CSVVGGPTGELFF TGCAGCGTTGTAGGGGGGCCAACCGGGGAGCTGTTTTTT - TRBJ2-2 TRBV29-1 many
CASSQQGKNIQYF TGTGCCAGCAGCCAACAGGGGAAAAACATTCAGTACTTC TRBD1 TRBJ2-4 TRBV7-2 many
CASSDTGDYGYTF TGTGCCAGCAGCGATACGGGGGACTATGGCTACACCTTC - TRBJ1-2 TRBV11-2 few
CATSQVGTGEYEQYF TGTGCCACCAGCCAAGTGGGGACAGGGGAGTACGAGCAGTACTTC TRBD1 TRBJ2-7 TRBV3-1 -
CASSVHRGPFGGYTF TGTGCCAGCAGTGTTCACAGGGGGCCCTTCGGTGGCTACACCTTC TRBD1 TRBJ1-2 TRBV6-1 -
CASSYGRTNTEAFF TGTGCCAGCAGTTACGGTAGGACGAACACTGAAGCTTTCTTT - TRBJ1-1 TRBV6-5 -
CASSQEPSGEDNEQFF TGCGCCAGCAGCCAAGAGCCCAGCGGGGAGGACAATGAGCAGTTCTTC TRBD2 TRBJ2-1 TRBV4-3 -
CASSLWAGREQYF TGTGCCAGCAGCTTATGGGCCGGTAGGGAGCAGTACTTC - TRBJ2-7 TRBV7-9 -
CASQYRGRPWDEQFF TGTGCCAGCCAGTACAGGGGGCGCCCCTGGGATGAGCAGTTCTTC TRBD1 TRBJ2-1 TRBV6-2/TRBV6-3 -
CACMSVVNEQFF TGTGCCTGCATGAGCGTTGTCAATGAGCAGTTCTTC - TRBJ2-1 TRBV28 many
CASNKAGVGPYEQYF TGTGCCAGCAACAAAGCGGGAGTAGGTCCCTACGAGCAGTACTTC TRBD2 TRBJ2-7 TRBV28 many
CATPRGPGNTEAFF TGTGCCACCCCTAGGGGGCCGGGGAACACTGAAGCTTTCTTT TRBD1 TRBJ1-1 TRBV2 few
CAISGVGAPDTQYF TGTGCCATCAGTGGAGTGGGGGCTCCAGATACGCAGTATTTT - TRBJ2-3 TRBV10-3 many
CSGIAGEGRTDTQYF TGCAGCGGGATAGCGGGAGAGGGGAGGACAGATACGCAGTATTTT TRBD2 TRBJ2-3 TRBV29-1 many
CASRSTGYEQYF TGTGCCAGCCGGTCGACAGGGTACGAGCAGTACTTC TRBD1 TRBJ2-7 TRBV7-9 few
CASSSTNRGGEQFF TGTGCCAGCAGCTCGACTAATCGGGGCGGTGAGCAGTTCTTC - TRBJ2-1 TRBV7-4 many
CASSSRRRARSNTGELFF TGTGCCAGCAGTTCCCGCAGGAGGGCTCGGTCGAACACCGGGGAGCTGTTTTTT - TRBJ2-2 TRBV6-5 -
CSALNDGTGYLNTEAFF TGCAGTGCTCTGAATGATGGGACAGGGTATTTGAACACTGAAGCTTTCTTT TRBD1 TRBJ1-1 TRBV20-1 -
CASPREGPNTGELFF TGTGCCAGCCCCCGGGAGGGACCGAACACCGGGGAGCTGTTTTTT TRBD2 TRBJ2-2 TRBV7-9 many
CAIGQGGPYEQYF TGTGCCATCGGGCAGGGGGGACCCTACGAGCAGTACTTC - TRBJ2-7 TRBV10-3 many
CSGAPRGYF TGCAGCGGGGCCCCCAGGGGGTACTTC - TRBJ2-4 TRBV29-1 many
CASSFGEAFF TGTGCCAGCAGCTTTGGGGAAGCTTTCTTT - TRBJ1-1 TRBV7-9 -
CASSPWARPGELFF TGTGCCAGCAGCCCCTGGGCCAGACCCGGGGAGCTGTTTTTT - TRBJ2-2 TRBV11-1 few
CASRDRAYEQYF TGTGCCAGTCGAGACAGAGCCTACGAGCAGTACTTC - TRBJ2-7 TRBV25-1 many
CSARDSRRGNEQYF TGCAGTGCTAGGGACTCCCGGAGGGGTAACGAGCAGTACTTC - TRBJ2-7 TRBV20-1 -
CASSFWSGIAKNIQYF TGTGCCAGCAGCTTTTGGTCCGGCATAGCCAAAAACATTCAGTACTTC - TRBJ2-4 TRBV7-9 many
CASSPSGASNQPQHF TGTGCCAGCAGCCCTTCAGGGGCTAGCAATCAGCCCCAGCATTTT - TRBJ1-5 TRBV7-9 many
CASCPSPRILAGNEQFF TGTGCCAGCTGTCCCTCACCCCGTATCCTAGCTGGCAATGAGCAGTTCTTC - TRBJ2-1 TRBV7-4 -
CASSLRWGGNTEAFF TGTGCCAGCAGTTTAAGGTGGGGGGGGAACACTGAAGCTTTCTTT - TRBJ1-1 TRBV28 -
CASRPDRVGGEQYF TGTGCCAGCAGACCGGACAGGGTGGGGGGCGAGCAGTACTTC TRBD1 TRBJ2-7 TRBV6-1 -
CASSPGAVEAFF TGTGCCAGCAGTCCTGGGGCAGTTGAAGCTTTCTTT - TRBJ1-1 TRBV6-5 few
CASSVSGRDKNIQYF TGTGCCAGCAGCGTTAGCGGGAGGGACAAAAACATTCAGTACTTC TRBD2 TRBJ2-4 TRBV11-2 many
CASSLGVKGEAFF TGTGCCAGCAGTTTAGGGGTAAAAGGGGAAGCTTTCTTT - TRBJ1-1 TRBV27 many
CASSGGSFTDTQYF TGTGCCAGCAGCGGCGGGAGTTTCACAGATACGCAGTATTTT TRBD2 TRBJ2-3 TRBV7-2 many
CASSQDWGIPLTYEQYF TGCGCCAGCAGCCAAGATTGGGGCATTCCCCTAACATACGAGCAGTACTTC - TRBJ2-7 TRBV4-3 -
CASSPHRKGFDTEAFF TGTGCCAGCAGTCCTCACCGTAAGGGGTTTGACACTGAAGCTTTCTTT - TRBJ1-1 TRBV6-1 few
CASSSLKYRENEQYF TGTGCCAGCAGTTCCCTCAAGTACCGCGAAAACGAGCAGTACTTC - TRBJ2-7 TRBV28 many
CASSLWGFTEAFF TGTGCCAGCAGTTTATGGGGATTTACTGAAGCTTTCTTT - TRBJ1-1 TRBV27 many
CASSQDVGRGYTF TGCGCCAGCAGCCAAGATGTCGGGAGGGGCTACACCTTC - TRBJ1-2 TRBV4-3 many
CASWGRVQETQYF TGTGCCAGTTGGGGGCGCGTTCAAGAGACCCAGTACTTC - TRBJ2-5 TRBV5-6 many
CASSEASSGEQYF TGTGCCAGCAGCGAAGCTTCTAGCGGCGAGCAGTACTTC TRBD2 TRBJ2-7 TRBV7-3 many
CASSANQGVNYEQYF TGTGCCAGCAGCGCCAACCAGGGCGTGAACTACGAGCAGTACTTC - TRBJ2-7 TRBV9 few
CSARLSVGDYSYTF TGCAGTGCTCGGCTGTCCGTGGGCGACTATAGCTACACCTTC - TRBJ1-2 TRBV20-1 few
CASSLAGTLYEQYF TGTGCCAGCAGCTTAGCCGGGACCCTCTACGAGCAGTACTTC - TRBJ2-7 TRBV7-6 few
CSVEDQGLSGYEQYF TGCAGCGTTGAAGATCAGGGACTTTCCGGCTACGAGCAGTACTTC - TRBJ2-7 TRBV29-1 many